This TCR beta chain comes out of a study of blood T cells in healthy people across ages. Overall study context: About one barcoded beta molecule per two T cells was captured by template switching.

With a J-beta primer mix and a sample-barcoded 5' primer, a second PCR ran about 7 to 11 cycles. Using its own MiXCR run on the 5' RACE reads, TCRdb lists one record per CDR3 protein. The table includes over 1.5 million distinct CDR3 sequences, approximately 50% detected once. This clonotype has just one count. The material sequenced was blood. This TCR came from a woman in her forties in good health.

The CDR3 nucleotides are TGCAGTGCTAGCCGACAGGTGAACGCACCCCTCCACTTT. Residues: CSASRQVNAPLHF. The chain is built from TRBV20-1 and TRBJ1-6; weak D call: TRBD1 (6 bases). The V and J ends lost 3 bases and 11 bases respectively, with 14 bases between them. The CDR3 has 13 residues. Germline values: CDR1 DFQATT, CDR2 SNEGSKA (reference sequence).